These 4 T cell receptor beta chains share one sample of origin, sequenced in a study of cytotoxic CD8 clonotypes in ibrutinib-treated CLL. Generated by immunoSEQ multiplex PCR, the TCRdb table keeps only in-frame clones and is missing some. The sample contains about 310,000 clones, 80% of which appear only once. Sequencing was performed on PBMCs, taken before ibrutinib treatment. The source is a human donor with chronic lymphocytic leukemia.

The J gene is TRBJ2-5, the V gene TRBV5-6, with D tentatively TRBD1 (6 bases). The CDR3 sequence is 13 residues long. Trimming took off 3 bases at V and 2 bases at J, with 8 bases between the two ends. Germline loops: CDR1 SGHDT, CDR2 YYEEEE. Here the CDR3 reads CASSWDTQETQYF. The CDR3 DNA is TGTGCCAGCAGCTGGGACACTCAAGAGACCCAGTACTTC.

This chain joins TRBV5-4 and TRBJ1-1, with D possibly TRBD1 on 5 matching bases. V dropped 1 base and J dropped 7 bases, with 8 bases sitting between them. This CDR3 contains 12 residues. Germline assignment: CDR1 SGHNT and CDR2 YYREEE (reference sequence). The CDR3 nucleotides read TGTGCCAGCAGCTTGCGGGACGGTGAAGCTTTCTTT. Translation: CASSLRDGEAFF.

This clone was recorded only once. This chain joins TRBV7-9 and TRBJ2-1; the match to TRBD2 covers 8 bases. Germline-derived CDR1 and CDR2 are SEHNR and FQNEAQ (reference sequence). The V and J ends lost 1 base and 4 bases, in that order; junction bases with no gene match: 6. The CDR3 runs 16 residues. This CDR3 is CASSLVVGLVYNEQFF. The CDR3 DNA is TGTGCCAGCAGCTTAGTCGTGGGACTAGTATACAATGAGCAGTTCTTC.

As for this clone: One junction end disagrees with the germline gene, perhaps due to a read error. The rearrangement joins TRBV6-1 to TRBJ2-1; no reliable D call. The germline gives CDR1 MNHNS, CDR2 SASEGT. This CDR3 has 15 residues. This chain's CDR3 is CASSQAFVGLTEQFF. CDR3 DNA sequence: TGTGCCAGCAGTCAAGCCTTTGTAGGGCTGACTGAGCAGTTCTTC.